This is a list of T cell receptor beta chains from one sample in a study of shared T cell receptors in the human thymus. Sequenced by immunoSEQ multiplex PCR; TCRdb stores in-frame clones only, minus some. The sample yields about 710,000 clones, more than 70% seen once. These data were likewise used in another study, on human thymus T cells.

Sample: thymocytes. These receptors all stem from a boy under two years old with a congenital heart defect. Each CDR3 is given with its conserved first and last residue. Fields, in order: J gene, D gene, V gene, clone size, CDR3 protein, CDR3 DNA. D genes are given only for firm matches. Only part of the rows carry a size: once, few, many, or a class if the clone is expanded.

j_call: TRBJ1-6
d_call: NA
v_call: TRBV19
clone_size: NA
cdr3_aa: CASSPQCPGTSLYNSPLHF
cdr3_nt: TGTGCCAGTAGTCCCCAATGCCCGGGGACATCGCTGTATAATTCACCCCTCCACTTT

j_call: TRBJ2-7
d_call: NA
v_call: TRBV10-3
clone_size: NA
cdr3_aa: CAISGARTHYSYEQYF
cdr3_nt: TGTGCCATCAGTGGCGCCAGGACACACTATTCCTACGAGCAGTACTTC

j_call: TRBJ2-2
d_call: NA
v_call: TRBV27
clone_size: NA
cdr3_aa: CASSLTESNTGELFF
cdr3_nt: TGTGCCAGCAGTTTAACAGAATCAAACACCGGGGAGCTGTTTTTT

j_call: TRBJ1-3
d_call: NA
v_call: TRBV5-6
clone_size: few
cdr3_aa: CASTKGTEDSGNTIYF
cdr3_nt: TGTGCCAGCACTAAGGGGACTGAAGACTCTGGAAACACCATATATTTT

j_call: TRBJ2-7
d_call: NA
v_call: TRBV7-9
clone_size: NA
cdr3_aa: CASSLGLVDSYEQYF
cdr3_nt: TGTGCCAGCAGCTTGGGGCTAGTTGACTCCTACGAGCAGTACTTC

j_call: TRBJ2-3
d_call: TRBD2
v_call: TRBV27
clone_size: NA
cdr3_aa: CASSLSGVTSGSPSTDTQYF
cdr3_nt: TGTGCCAGCAGTTTATCGGGCGTGACTAGCGGGTCTCCTAGCACAGATACGCAGTATTTT

j_call: TRBJ2-3
d_call: TRBD2
v_call: TRBV18
clone_size: once
cdr3_aa: CASSPPRLAGGPASTDTQYF
cdr3_nt: TGTGCCAGCTCACCCCCGAGGCTAGCGGGGGGCCCGGCTAGCACAGATACGCAGTATTTT

j_call: TRBJ2-7
d_call: TRBD2
v_call: TRBV5-5
clone_size: NA
cdr3_aa: CASSLVGHVTSGSDEQYF
cdr3_nt: TGTGCCAGCAGCTTGGTAGGCCACGTTACTAGCGGGAGCGACGAGCAGTACTTC

j_call: TRBJ2-1
d_call: TRBD2
v_call: TRBV7-9
clone_size: NA
cdr3_aa: CASSSNPGGSGREGEQFF
cdr3_nt: TGTGCCAGCAGCTCTAACCCTGGTGGTAGCGGGAGGGAGGGTGAGCAGTTCTTC

j_call: TRBJ1-1
d_call: TRBD1
v_call: TRBV5-6
clone_size: NA
cdr3_aa: CASSLAGTGDHTEAFF
cdr3_nt: TGTGCCAGCAGCTTGGCCGGGACAGGGGATCACACTGAAGCTTTCTTT

j_call: TRBJ2-7
d_call: TRBD2
v_call: TRBV11-2
clone_size: NA
cdr3_aa: CASSLVAGPYEQYF
cdr3_nt: TGTGCCAGCAGCTTAGTAGCGGGCCCCTACGAGCAGTACTTC

j_call: TRBJ2-5
d_call: TRBD2
v_call: TRBV4-1
clone_size: NA
cdr3_aa: CASSQEGTSGLMQETQYF
cdr3_nt: TGCGCCAGCAGCCAAGAAGGGACTAGCGGGCTAATGCAAGAGACCCAGTACTTC

j_call: TRBJ2-7
d_call: TRBD1
v_call: TRBV27
clone_size: NA
cdr3_aa: CASSLSRDRARAYEQYF
cdr3_nt: TGTGCCAGCAGTTTATCCCGGGACAGGGCGAGGGCCTACGAGCAGTACTTC

j_call: TRBJ2-5
d_call: NA
v_call: TRBV7-2
clone_size: NA
cdr3_aa: CASSLRGGWVETQYF
cdr3_nt: TGTGCCAGCAGCTTAAGGGGGGGCTGGGTGGAGACCCAGTACTTC

j_call: TRBJ2-7
d_call: TRBD2
v_call: TRBV27
clone_size: NA
cdr3_aa: CASSLSPLAGGPIHEQYF
cdr3_nt: TGTGCCAGCAGTTTATCCCCACTAGCGGGAGGGCCCATCCACGAGCAGTACTTC

j_call: TRBJ2-3
d_call: NA
v_call: TRBV10-3
clone_size: NA
cdr3_aa: CATESTDTQYF
cdr3_nt: TGTGCCACGGAGAGCACAGATACGCAGTATTTT

j_call: TRBJ2-3
d_call: NA
v_call: TRBV5-6
clone_size: once
cdr3_aa: CASSFGQILSTDTQYF
cdr3_nt: TGTGCCAGCAGCTTCGGACAGATCCTTAGCACAGATACGCAGTATTTT

j_call: TRBJ2-2
d_call: TRBD2
v_call: TRBV5-4
clone_size: NA
cdr3_aa: CASSCQLAGATGELFF
cdr3_nt: TGTGCCAGCAGCTGTCAACTAGCGGGAGCAACCGGGGAGCTGTTTTTT

j_call: TRBJ2-7
d_call: NA
v_call: TRBV27
clone_size: once
cdr3_aa: CASSPLLRDIANYYEQYF
cdr3_nt: TGTGCCAGCAGTCCTCTACTCCGGGACATCGCGAACTACTACGAGCAGTACTTC

j_call: TRBJ1-1
d_call: NA
v_call: TRBV5-1
clone_size: NA
cdr3_aa: CASSLALHHGRTNTEAFF
cdr3_nt: TGCGCCAGCAGCTTGGCTCTTCACCATGGTAGGACAAACACTGAAGCTTTCTTT

j_call: TRBJ2-7
d_call: NA
v_call: TRBV19
clone_size: NA
cdr3_aa: CASSIARGGTYEQYF
cdr3_nt: TGTGCCAGTAGTATAGCAAGGGGAGGCACCTACGAGCAGTACTTC

j_call: TRBJ2-3
d_call: TRBD2
v_call: TRBV5-1
clone_size: NA
cdr3_aa: CASSLLGGKTDTQYF
cdr3_nt: TGCGCCAGCAGCTTGTTGGGGGGGAAGACAGATACGCAGTATTTT

j_call: TRBJ2-7
d_call: NA
v_call: TRBV4-3
clone_size: once
cdr3_aa: CASSQDFAGGRIYEQYF
cdr3_nt: TGCGCCAGCAGCCAAGATTTCGCCGGGGGGCGAATATACGAGCAGTACTTC

j_call: TRBJ1-1
d_call: NA
v_call: TRBV20-1
clone_size: few
cdr3_aa: CSAREASEAFF
cdr3_nt: TGCAGTGCTAGAGAAGCATCTGAAGCTTTCTTT

j_call: TRBJ1-5
d_call: TRBD1
v_call: TRBV6-6
clone_size: NA
cdr3_aa: CASSRKRTGRNQPQHF
cdr3_nt: TGTGCCAGCAGTAGAAAAAGGACAGGACGGAATCAGCCCCAGCATTTT

j_call: TRBJ2-7
d_call: TRBD2
v_call: TRBV6-5
clone_size: NA
cdr3_aa: CASSYGRTSGYYEQYF
cdr3_nt: TGTGCCAGCAGTTATGGTCGGACTAGCGGATACTACGAGCAGTACTTC

j_call: TRBJ2-4
d_call: NA
v_call: TRBV4-3
clone_size: NA
cdr3_aa: CASSQGQGSPLENIQYF
cdr3_nt: TGCGCCAGCAGCCAAGGCCAAGGGAGCCCTTTAGAAAACATTCAGTACTTC

j_call: TRBJ1-1
d_call: NA
v_call: TRBV27
clone_size: NA
cdr3_aa: CASSPHPEDTEAFF
cdr3_nt: TGTGCCAGCAGTCCCCATCCAGAGGACACTGAAGCTTTCTTT

j_call: TRBJ2-5
d_call: NA
v_call: TRBV7-6
clone_size: once
cdr3_aa: CASSPKTGIAQETQYF
cdr3_nt: TGTGCCAGCAGCCCTAAGACGGGGATTGCCCAAGAGACCCAGTACTTC

j_call: TRBJ1-2
d_call: NA
v_call: TRBV19
clone_size: few
cdr3_aa: CASSKRDTYGYTF
cdr3_nt: TGTGCCAGTAGTAAAAGGGACACTTATGGCTACACCTTC

j_call: TRBJ2-6
d_call: TRBD1
v_call: TRBV9
clone_size: NA
cdr3_aa: CASSGRQGNGANVLTF
cdr3_nt: TGTGCCAGCAGCGGCCGACAGGGGAACGGGGCCAACGTCCTGACTTTC

j_call: TRBJ1-4
d_call: NA
v_call: TRBV29-1
clone_size: NA
cdr3_aa: CSAFNRDSTNEKLFF
cdr3_nt: TGCAGCGCTTTCAACAGGGATTCAACTAATGAAAAACTGTTTTTT

j_call: TRBJ1-6
d_call: TRBD1
v_call: TRBV6-5
clone_size: NA
cdr3_aa: CASRETGSYNSPLHF
cdr3_nt: TGTGCCAGCAGAGAGACAGGGTCCTATAATTCACCCCTCCACTTT

j_call: TRBJ2-1
d_call: NA
v_call: TRBV25-1
clone_size: NA
cdr3_aa: CASSESKRVYNEQFF
cdr3_nt: TGTGCCAGCAGTGAATCTAAGCGCGTCTACAATGAGCAGTTCTTC

j_call: TRBJ2-2
d_call: NA
v_call: TRBV11-2
clone_size: NA
cdr3_aa: CASSLFAANTGELFF
cdr3_nt: TGTGCCAGCAGCTTATTCGCAGCGAACACCGGGGAGCTGTTTTTT

j_call: TRBJ2-5
d_call: TRBD1
v_call: TRBV4-3
clone_size: NA
cdr3_aa: CASSQVNRDRDFQETQYF
cdr3_nt: TGCGCCAGCAGCCAAGTTAATAGGGACAGGGATTTTCAAGAGACCCAGTACTTC

j_call: TRBJ1-2
d_call: TRBD1
v_call: TRBV5-6
clone_size: NA
cdr3_aa: CASSLGKGQGAYGYTF
cdr3_nt: TGTGCCAGCAGCTTAGGGAAAGGACAGGGGGCCTATGGCTACACCTTC

j_call: TRBJ1-5
d_call: NA
v_call: TRBV15
clone_size: NA
cdr3_aa: CATSREAGCGNQPQHF
cdr3_nt: TGTGCCACCAGCAGAGAAGCGGGGTGTGGCAATCAGCCCCAGCATTTT

j_call: TRBJ2-7
d_call: NA
v_call: TRBV5-5
clone_size: NA
cdr3_aa: CASSLDLSYEQYF
cdr3_nt: TGTGCCAGCAGCTTGGATCTCTCCTACGAGCAGTACTTC

j_call: TRBJ1-2
d_call: NA
v_call: TRBV4-3
clone_size: NA
cdr3_aa: CASSQVLRTPNYGYTF
cdr3_nt: TGCGCCAGCAGCCAAGTCCTCCGAACACCTAACTATGGCTACACCTTC

j_call: TRBJ2-1
d_call: NA
v_call: TRBV28
clone_size: NA
cdr3_aa: CASSLSTEMDEQFF
cdr3_nt: TGTGCCAGCAGTCTTTCGACTGAGATGGATGAGCAGTTCTTC

j_call: TRBJ2-3
d_call: TRBD1
v_call: TRBV19
clone_size: NA
cdr3_aa: CASSMFPPRQGLRQTDTQYF
cdr3_nt: TGTGCCAGTAGTATGTTTCCCCCAAGACAGGGGCTTAGGCAGACAGATACGCAGTATTTT

j_call: TRBJ2-1
d_call: NA
v_call: TRBV9
clone_size: NA
cdr3_aa: CASSVVLKYNEQFF
cdr3_nt: TGTGCCAGCAGCGTAGTACTGAAATACAATGAGCAGTTCTTC

j_call: TRBJ2-1
d_call: TRBD1
v_call: TRBV7-8
clone_size: NA
cdr3_aa: CASSRKGTGRYNEQFF
cdr3_nt: TGTGCCAGCAGCCGTAAGGGGACAGGGCGGTACAATGAGCAGTTCTTC

j_call: TRBJ1-4
d_call: TRBD1
v_call: TRBV4-1
clone_size: NA
cdr3_aa: CASSQTGVVNEKLFF
cdr3_nt: TGCGCCAGCAGCCAAACAGGGGTTGTTAATGAAAAACTGTTTTTT

j_call: TRBJ1-4
d_call: NA
v_call: TRBV14
clone_size: NA
cdr3_aa: CASSHVTANEKLFF
cdr3_nt: TGTGCCAGCAGCCACGTGACAGCTAATGAAAAACTGTTTTTT

j_call: TRBJ2-7
d_call: TRBD2
v_call: TRBV5-1
clone_size: NA
cdr3_aa: CASSGTSGSPEQYF
cdr3_nt: TGCGCCAGCAGCGGGACTAGCGGGAGCCCCGAGCAGTACTTC

j_call: TRBJ2-2
d_call: TRBD1
v_call: TRBV4-1
clone_size: NA
cdr3_aa: CASSQSPMDRDQLTGELFF
cdr3_nt: TGCGCCAGCAGCCAAAGTCCCATGGACAGGGATCAGCTCACCGGGGAGCTGTTTTTT

j_call: TRBJ2-4
d_call: TRBD1
v_call: TRBV7-6
clone_size: NA
cdr3_aa: CASSRQGNRDIQYF
cdr3_nt: TGTGCCAGCAGCCGACAGGGTAACAGAGACATTCAGTACTTC

j_call: TRBJ1-2
d_call: TRBD1
v_call: TRBV4-1
clone_size: NA
cdr3_aa: CASSQESETGGHGYTF
cdr3_nt: TGCGCCAGCAGCCAAGAATCGGAAACAGGGGGCCATGGCTACACCTTC